Listed below are T cell receptor beta chains from one sample, sequenced in a study of OX40 agonist ivuxolimab in advanced cancers. The protocol was immunoSEQ multiplex PCR, while the TCRdb copy is restricted to in-frame clones and leaves out a portion. Of about 42,000 clones listed, around nine tenths were seen once; the top ten hold about 13%. The source material was CD4+ or CD8+ T cells sorted from blood, sampled in a trial of the OX40 agonist ivuxolimab. The receptors here all came from an adult with an advanced solid tumor such as melanoma, head and neck, liver or kidney cancer. Both conserved end residues are part of each CDR3. Part of the rows lack a size; the others show once, few, many or a class for expanded clones.

clone_size	v_call	cdr3_aa
once	TRBV4-1	CASSPWGTGYEQYF
-	TRBV6-1	CASSEFGTRGSYNEQFF
once	TRBV7-9	CASREPGKDTGELFF
-	TRBV19	CASPGTGGESSYGYTF
-	TRBV18	CASSPSRGATEAFF
-	TRBV28	CASSPLAGVLYEQYF
-	TRBV11-2	CASSDGAAGTTEAFF
-	TRBV27	CASRTDRGDGEKLFF
-	TRBV19	CASSDDRDQPQHF
-	TRBV27	CASTFRTGSYEQYF
-	TRBV11-2	CASSLVGQAYTDTQYF
-	TRBV27	CASSSPTEATPYEQYF